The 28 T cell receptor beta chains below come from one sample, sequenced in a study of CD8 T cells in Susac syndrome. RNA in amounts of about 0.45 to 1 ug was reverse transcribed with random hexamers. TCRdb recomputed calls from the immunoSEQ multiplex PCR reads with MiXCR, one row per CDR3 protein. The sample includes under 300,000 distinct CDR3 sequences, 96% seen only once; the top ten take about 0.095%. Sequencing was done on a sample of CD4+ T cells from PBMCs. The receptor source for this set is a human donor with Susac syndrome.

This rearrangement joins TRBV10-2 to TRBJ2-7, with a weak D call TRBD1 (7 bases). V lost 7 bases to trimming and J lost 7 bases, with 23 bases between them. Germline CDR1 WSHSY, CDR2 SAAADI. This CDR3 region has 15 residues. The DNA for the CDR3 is TGCGCCAGCACTCCGAGGGACAGAGGGGACTGGGAGCAGTACTTC. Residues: CASTPRDRGDWEQYF.

CDR3 sequence: CASSFGQGKDTF. As DNA, the CDR3 is TGTGCCAGCAGTTTCGGACAGGGAAAAGACACCTTC. The chain carries TRBV6-5 and TRBJ1-2, with 8 bases aligning to TRBD1. CDR1 and CDR2 (germline): MNHEY, SVGAGI. V lost 4 bases, J lost 12 bases, and 7 bases stayed unmatched. The CDR3 totals 12 residues.

CDR3 sequence: CASSLEHNTDTQYF. CDR3 coding DNA: TGCGCCAGCAGCTTGGAACACAACACAGATACGCAGTATTTT. This sequence joins TRBV5-1 and TRBJ2-3, with unresolved D. The CDR3 is made up of 14 amino acids. Trimming removed 0 bases at V and 2 bases at J, with 7 bases between. Germline CDR1 and CDR2: SGHRS and YFSETQ.

The CDR3 reads CASSLASRIGIQYF. In DNA, the CDR3 is TGTGCCAGCAGTTTAGCGTCACGGATAGGGATTCAGTACTTC. V usage is TRBV12-3 or TRBV12-4 and J usage is TRBJ2-4; D unclear. The CDR3 consists of 14 residues. V was clipped by 0 bases and J by 10 bases, with 13 bases between them.

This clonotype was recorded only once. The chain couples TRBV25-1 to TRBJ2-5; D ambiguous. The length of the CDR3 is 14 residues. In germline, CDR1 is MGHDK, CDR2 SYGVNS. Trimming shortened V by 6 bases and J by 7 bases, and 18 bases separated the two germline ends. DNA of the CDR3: TGTGCCAGCAGGGCCCAAGGGCAGTTGGCGACCCAGTACTTC. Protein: CASRAQGQLATQYF.

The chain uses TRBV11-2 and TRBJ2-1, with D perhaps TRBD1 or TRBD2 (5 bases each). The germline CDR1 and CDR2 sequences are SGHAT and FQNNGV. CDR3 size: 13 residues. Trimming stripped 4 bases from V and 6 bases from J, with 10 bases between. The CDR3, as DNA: TGTGCCAGCAGCTCCACTAGGGGCAATGAGCAGTTCTTC. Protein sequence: CASSSTRGNEQFF.

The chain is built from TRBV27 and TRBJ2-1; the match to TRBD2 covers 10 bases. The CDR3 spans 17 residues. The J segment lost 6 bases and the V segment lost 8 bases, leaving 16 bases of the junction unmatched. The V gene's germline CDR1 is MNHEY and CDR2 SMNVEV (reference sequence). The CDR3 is CASGTRLGLARFNEQFF. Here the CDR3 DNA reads TGTGCCAGCGGGACCCGACTGGGACTAGCGCGATTCAATGAGCAGTTCTTC.

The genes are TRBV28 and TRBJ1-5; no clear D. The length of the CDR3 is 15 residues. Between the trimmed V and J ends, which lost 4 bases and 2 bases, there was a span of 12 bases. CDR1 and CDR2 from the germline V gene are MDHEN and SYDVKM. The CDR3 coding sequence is TGTGCCAGCAGTTCCCCTGAGTGGGGCAATCAGCCCCAGCATTTT. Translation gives CASSSPEWGNQPQHF. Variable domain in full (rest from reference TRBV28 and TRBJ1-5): DVKVTQSSRYLVKRTGEKVFLECVQDMDHENMFWYRQDPGLGLRLIYFSYDVKMKEKGDIPEGYSVSREKKERFSLILESASTNQTSMYLCASSSPEWGNQPQHFGDGTRLSIL.

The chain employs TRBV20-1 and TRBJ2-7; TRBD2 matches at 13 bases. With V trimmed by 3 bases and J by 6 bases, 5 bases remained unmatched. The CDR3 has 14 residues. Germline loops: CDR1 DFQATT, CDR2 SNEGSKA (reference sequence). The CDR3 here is CSASGTSGAREQYF. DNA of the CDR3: TGCAGTGCTAGCGGGACTAGCGGGGCCCGCGAGCAGTACTTC.

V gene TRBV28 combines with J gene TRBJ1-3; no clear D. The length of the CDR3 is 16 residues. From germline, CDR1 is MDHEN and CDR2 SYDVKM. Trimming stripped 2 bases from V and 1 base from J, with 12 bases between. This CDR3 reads CASSLPQDGSGNTIYF. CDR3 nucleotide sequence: TGTGCCAGCAGTTTACCCCAAGACGGTTCTGGAAACACCATATATTTT.

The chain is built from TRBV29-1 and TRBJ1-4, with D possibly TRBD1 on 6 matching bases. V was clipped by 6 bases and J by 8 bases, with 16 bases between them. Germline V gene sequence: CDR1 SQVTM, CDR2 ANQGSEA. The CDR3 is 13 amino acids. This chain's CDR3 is CSVQQGIREKLFF. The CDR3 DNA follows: TGCAGCGTACAACAGGGTATACGCGAAAAACTGTTTTTT.

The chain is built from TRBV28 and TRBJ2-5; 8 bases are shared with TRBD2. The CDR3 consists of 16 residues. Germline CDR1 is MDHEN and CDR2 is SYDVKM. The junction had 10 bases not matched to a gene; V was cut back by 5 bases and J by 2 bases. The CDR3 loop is CASSLNQGGGQETQYF. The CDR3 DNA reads TGTGCCAGCAGTCTAAACCAAGGCGGGGGGCAAGAGACCCAGTACTTC.

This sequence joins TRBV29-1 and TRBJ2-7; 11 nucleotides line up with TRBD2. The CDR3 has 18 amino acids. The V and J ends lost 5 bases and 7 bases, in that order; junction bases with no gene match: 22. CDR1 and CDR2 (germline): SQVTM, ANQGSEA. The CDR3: CSVRGEFWLAGGPGEQYF. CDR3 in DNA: TGCAGCGTTCGAGGGGAATTCTGGTTAGCGGGAGGGCCGGGTGAGCAGTACTTC.

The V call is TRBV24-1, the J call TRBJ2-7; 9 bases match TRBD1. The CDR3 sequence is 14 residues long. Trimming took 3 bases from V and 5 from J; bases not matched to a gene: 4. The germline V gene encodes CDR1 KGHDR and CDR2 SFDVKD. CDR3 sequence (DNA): TGTGCCACCAGTGATACCGGGACAGGGAACGAGCAGTACTTC. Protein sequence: CATSDTGTGNEQYF.

The CDR3 is CASSVSAQETDTQYF. CDR3 in DNA: TGTGCCAGCAGCGTTTCAGCGCAGGAGACAGATACGCAGTATTTT. V gene TRBV9 combines with J gene TRBJ2-3; D ambiguous. This CDR3 has 15 residues. The V and J ends lost 2 bases and 3 bases respectively, with 13 bases between them. Germline CDR1 reads SGDLS; CDR2 reads YYNGEE.

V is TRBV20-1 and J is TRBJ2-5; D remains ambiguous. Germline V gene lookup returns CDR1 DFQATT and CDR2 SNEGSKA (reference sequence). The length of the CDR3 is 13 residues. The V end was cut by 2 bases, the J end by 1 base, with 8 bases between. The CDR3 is CSARKMVQETQYF. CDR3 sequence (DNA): TGCAGTGCTAGAAAGATGGTCCAAGAGACCCAGTACTTC.

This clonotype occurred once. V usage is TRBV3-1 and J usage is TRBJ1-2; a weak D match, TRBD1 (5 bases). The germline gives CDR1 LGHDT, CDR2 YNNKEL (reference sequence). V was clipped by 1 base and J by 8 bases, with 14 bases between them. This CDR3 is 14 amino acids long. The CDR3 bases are TGTGCCAGCAGCCAAGTATCCAGGGTTGGCGGCTACACCTTC. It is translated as CASSQVSRVGGYTF.

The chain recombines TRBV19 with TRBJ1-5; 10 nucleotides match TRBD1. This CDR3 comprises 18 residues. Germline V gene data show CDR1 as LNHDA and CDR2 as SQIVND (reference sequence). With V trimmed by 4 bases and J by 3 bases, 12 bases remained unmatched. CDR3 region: CASSNRVAGQGNNQPQHF. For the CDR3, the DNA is TGTGCCAGTAGTAATCGGGTAGCGGGACAGGGGAACAATCAGCCCCAGCATTTT.

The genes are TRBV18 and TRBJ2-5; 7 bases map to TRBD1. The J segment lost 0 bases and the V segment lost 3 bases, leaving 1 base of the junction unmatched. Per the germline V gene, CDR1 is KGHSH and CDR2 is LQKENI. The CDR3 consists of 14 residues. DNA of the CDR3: TGTGCCAGCTCACCGACAGGGAACCAAGAGACCCAGTACTTC. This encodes CASSPTGNQETQYF.

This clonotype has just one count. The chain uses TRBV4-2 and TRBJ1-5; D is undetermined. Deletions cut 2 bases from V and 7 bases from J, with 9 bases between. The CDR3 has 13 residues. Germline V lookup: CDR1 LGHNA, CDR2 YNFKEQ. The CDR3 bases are TGTGCCAGCAGCCAACAGCTGGACCAGCCCCAGCATTTT. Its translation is CASSQQLDQPQHF.

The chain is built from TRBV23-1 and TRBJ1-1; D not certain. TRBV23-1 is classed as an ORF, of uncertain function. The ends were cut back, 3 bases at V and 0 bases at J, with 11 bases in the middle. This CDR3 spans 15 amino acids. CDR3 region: CASSHFSRMNTEAFF. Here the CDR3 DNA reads TGCGCCAGCAGTCACTTTAGCAGAATGAACACTGAAGCTTTCTTT.

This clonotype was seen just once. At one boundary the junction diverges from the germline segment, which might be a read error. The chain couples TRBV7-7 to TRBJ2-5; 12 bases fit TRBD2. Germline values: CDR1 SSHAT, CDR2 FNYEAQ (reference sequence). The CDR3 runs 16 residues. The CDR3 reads CASSRSLAGGSETQYF. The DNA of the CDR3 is TGTGCTAGCAGCCGGAGTCTAGCGGGAGGGTCGGAGACCCAGTACTTC.

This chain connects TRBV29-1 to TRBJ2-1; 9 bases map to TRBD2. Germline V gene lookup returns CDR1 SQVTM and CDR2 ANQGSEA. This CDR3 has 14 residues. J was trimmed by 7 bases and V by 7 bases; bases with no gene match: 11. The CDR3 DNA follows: TGCAGCGGAGGAAGCGGGAGGTCGTTTAATGAGCAGTTCTTC. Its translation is CSGGSGRSFNEQFF.

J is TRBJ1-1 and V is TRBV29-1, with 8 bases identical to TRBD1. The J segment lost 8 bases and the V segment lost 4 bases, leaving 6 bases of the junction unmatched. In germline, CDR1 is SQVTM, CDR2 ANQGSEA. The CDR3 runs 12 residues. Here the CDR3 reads CSVGQGLLEAFF. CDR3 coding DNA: TGCAGCGTTGGACAGGGGCTACTGGAAGCTTTCTTT.

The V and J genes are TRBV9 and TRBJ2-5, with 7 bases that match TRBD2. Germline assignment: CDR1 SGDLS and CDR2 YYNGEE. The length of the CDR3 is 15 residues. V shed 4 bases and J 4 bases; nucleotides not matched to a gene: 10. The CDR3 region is CASSTLLAGGETQYF. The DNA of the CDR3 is TGTGCCAGCAGCACCCTCTTAGCGGGCGGAGAGACCCAGTACTTC.

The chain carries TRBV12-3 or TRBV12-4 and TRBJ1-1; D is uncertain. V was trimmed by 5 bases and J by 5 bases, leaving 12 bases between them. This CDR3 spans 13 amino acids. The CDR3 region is CASSPWVGTEAFF. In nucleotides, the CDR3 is TGTGCCAGCAGTCCCTGGGTGGGTACTGAAGCTTTCTTT.

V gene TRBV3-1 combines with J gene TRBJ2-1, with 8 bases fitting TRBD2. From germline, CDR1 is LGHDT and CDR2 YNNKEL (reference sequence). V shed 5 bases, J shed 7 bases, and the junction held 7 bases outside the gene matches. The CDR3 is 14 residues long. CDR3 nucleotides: TGTGCCAGCAGCGTCGGCGGGAGGTTAAATGAGCAGTTCTTC. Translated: CASSVGGRLNEQFF.

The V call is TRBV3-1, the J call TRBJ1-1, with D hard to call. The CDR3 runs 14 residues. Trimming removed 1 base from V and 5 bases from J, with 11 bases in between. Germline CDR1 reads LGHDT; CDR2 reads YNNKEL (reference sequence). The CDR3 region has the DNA TGTGCCAGCAGCCAAGTCCAAGAGGGTACTGAAGCTTTCTTT. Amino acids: CASSQVQEGTEAFF.